Sequencing of this T cell receptor beta chain was carried out in a study of shared clonotypes between healthy human individuals. Measured with immunoSEQ multiplex PCR; TCRdb has only the in-frame clones, and not every one. The table has under 2.5 million clones, 85% to 95% seen once. Trimming cost V 5 bases and J 10 bases, with 9 bases left between them. CDR1 is SGHTA, CDR2 FQGTGA, per germline. CDR3 length: 11 residues. Study-wide findings and caveats: Genetic and exposure-history diversity was limited by the small donor number. What naive subsets generally showed was a larger estimated richness than memory subsets showed. Against clonotypes common to all four donors, non-shared ones had lower generation probabilities.

Splitting of CD4+ cells produced CD45RA+ naive and CD45RA-negative memory subsets. Comment on this clone: Its antigen is still unknown. Additional DNA sequences in this sample encode the identical CDR3.

Sequencing was performed on naive CD4+ T cells from PBMCs. The sample's subset: CD45RA+ positively selected. This clonotype was sampled from a man aged 18-30 years in good health. Some clones in this sample may be carry-over from other donors' samples. V and J are TRBV7-3 and TRBJ2-1; D is possibly TRBD1 or TRBD2 (6 bases each). CDR3 DNA: TGTGCCAGCAGCACCGGGGGCGAGCAGTTCTTC. This encodes CASSTGGEQFF.